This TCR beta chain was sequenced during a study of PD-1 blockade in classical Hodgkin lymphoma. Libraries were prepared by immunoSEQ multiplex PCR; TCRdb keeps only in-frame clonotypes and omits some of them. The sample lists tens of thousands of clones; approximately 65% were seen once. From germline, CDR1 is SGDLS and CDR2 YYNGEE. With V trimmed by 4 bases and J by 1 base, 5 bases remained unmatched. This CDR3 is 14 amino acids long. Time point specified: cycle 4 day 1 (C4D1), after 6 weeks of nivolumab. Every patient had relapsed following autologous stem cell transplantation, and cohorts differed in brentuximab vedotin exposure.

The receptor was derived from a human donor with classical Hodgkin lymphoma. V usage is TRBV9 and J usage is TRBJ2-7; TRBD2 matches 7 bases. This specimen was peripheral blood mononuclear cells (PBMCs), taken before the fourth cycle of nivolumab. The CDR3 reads CASSPWTSSYEQYF. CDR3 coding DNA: TGTGCCAGCAGCCCATGGACTAGTTCCTACGAGCAGTACTTC.